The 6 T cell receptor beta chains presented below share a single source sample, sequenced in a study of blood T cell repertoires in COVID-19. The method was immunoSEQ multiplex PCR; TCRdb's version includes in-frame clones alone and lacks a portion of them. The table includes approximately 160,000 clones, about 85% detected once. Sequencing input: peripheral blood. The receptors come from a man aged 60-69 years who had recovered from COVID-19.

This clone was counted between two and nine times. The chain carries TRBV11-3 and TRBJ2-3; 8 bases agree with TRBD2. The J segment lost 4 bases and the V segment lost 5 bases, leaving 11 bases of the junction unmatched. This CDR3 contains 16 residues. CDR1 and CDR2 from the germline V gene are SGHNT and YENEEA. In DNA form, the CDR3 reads TGTGCCAGCAGCCTGTCGACTAGCGCGGGCGCAGATACGCAGTATTTT. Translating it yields CASSLSTSAGADTQYF.

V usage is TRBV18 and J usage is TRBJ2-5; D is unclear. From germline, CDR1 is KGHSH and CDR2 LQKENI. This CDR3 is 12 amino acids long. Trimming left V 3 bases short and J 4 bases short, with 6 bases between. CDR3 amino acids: CASSPVGETQYF. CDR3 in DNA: TGTGCCAGCTCACCGGTCGGAGAGACCCAGTACTTC.

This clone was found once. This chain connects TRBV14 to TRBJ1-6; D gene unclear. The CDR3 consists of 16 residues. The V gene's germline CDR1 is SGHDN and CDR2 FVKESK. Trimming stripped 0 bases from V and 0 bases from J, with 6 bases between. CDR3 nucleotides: TGTGCCAGCAGCCAAGACGGAGGCTCCTATAATTCACCCCTCCACTTT. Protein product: CASSQDGGSYNSPLHF.

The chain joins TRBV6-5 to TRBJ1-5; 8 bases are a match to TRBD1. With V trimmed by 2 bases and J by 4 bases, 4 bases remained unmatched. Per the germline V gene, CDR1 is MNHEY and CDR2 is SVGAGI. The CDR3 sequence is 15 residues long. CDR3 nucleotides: TGTGCCAGCAGTTACCTGGGACAGGAGAATCAGCCCCAGCATTTT. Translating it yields CASSYLGQENQPQHF.

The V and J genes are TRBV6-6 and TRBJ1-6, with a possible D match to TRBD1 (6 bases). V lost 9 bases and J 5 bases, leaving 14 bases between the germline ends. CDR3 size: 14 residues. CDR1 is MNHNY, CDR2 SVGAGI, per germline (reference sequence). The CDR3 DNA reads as TGTGCCAGTAATCCCAGGGGAGATAATTCACCCCTCCACTTT. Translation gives CASNPRGDNSPLHF.

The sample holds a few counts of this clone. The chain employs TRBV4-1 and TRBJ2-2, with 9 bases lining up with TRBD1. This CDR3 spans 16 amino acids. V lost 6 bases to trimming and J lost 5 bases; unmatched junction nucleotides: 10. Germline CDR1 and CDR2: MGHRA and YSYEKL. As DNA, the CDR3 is TGCGCCAGCAGTCACAGAGGGACAGGGAGTACCGGGGAGCTGTTTTTT. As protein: CASSHRGTGSTGELFF.